Each of the 21 T cell receptor beta chains below was sequenced from the same sample in a study of T cell repertoires in cytomegalovirus infection. These receptors' antigens are unknown. Each CDR3 protein is one row after TCRdb ran MiXCR on the reads. The table shows approximately 300,000 distinct CDR3 sequences, with 25% occurring only once. Material: cultured PBMCs, obtained from culture after CMV antigen stimulation. The receptors shown here come from a human donor in good health (CMV status not recorded). Some clones in this sample may be carry-over from other donors' samples.

This clonotype was found many times. The CDR3 is CASTSRSRQGGDNEQFF. CDR3 nucleotides: TGTGCCAGCACCTCCCGTTCCCGACAGGGAGGAGACAATGAGCAGTTCTTC. The chain carries TRBV7-2 and TRBJ2-1, with D perhaps TRBD1 (7 bases). CDR1 and CDR2 from the germline V gene are SGHTA and FQGNSA. V was cut by 7 bases and J by 5 bases, with 24 bases left in between. CDR3 size: 17 residues.

The rearrangement joins TRBV7-3 to TRBJ2-1, with 7 positions matching TRBD2. Trimming cost V 5 bases and J 4 bases; bases outside gene matches: 5. This CDR3 has 14 amino acids. Germline V gene data show CDR1 as SGHTA and CDR2 as FQGTGA. CDR3 coding DNA: TGTGCCAGCAGCCCAGGACTAGTTTACAATGAGCAGTTCTTC. Its protein is CASSPGLVYNEQFF.

This clonotype was detected a few times. The chain uses TRBV7-9 and TRBJ2-3, with 14 bases aligning to TRBD2. After removal of 4 bases from V and 2 bases from J, the junction contained 8 bases not matched to a gene. This CDR3 contains 18 residues. Germline loops: CDR1 SEHNR, CDR2 FQNEAQ (reference sequence). The CDR3 DNA sequence: TGTGCCAGCAGCTCGAGGCGACTAGCGGGAGGGTCCACAGATACGCAGTATTTT. Translation: CASSSRRLAGGSTDTQYF.

The chain recombines TRBV6-5 with TRBJ2-2; possible D gene TRBD2, 7 bases. The CDR3 has 18 amino acids. V lost 2 bases and J lost 4, with 20 bases in between. CDR1 and CDR2 from the germline V gene are MNHEY and SVGAGI. CDR3 nucleotides: TGTGCCAGCAGTTACGGTCTGGGAGGGGGATTACTCACCGGGGAGCTGTTTTTT. This codes for CASSYGLGGGLLTGELFF.

This chain connects TRBV6-5 to TRBJ1-1; tentatively, D is TRBD1 (5 bases). Germline values: CDR1 MNHEY, CDR2 SVGAGI. There are 14 residues in the CDR3. With 5 bases removed from V and 1 base from J, the gap between germline ends came to 11 bases. CDR3 in amino acids: CASSTVQENTEAFF. In DNA form, the CDR3 reads TGTGCCAGCAGTACGGTACAGGAGAACACTGAAGCTTTCTTT.

V is TRBV19 and J is TRBJ2-2, with D perhaps TRBD2 (5 bases). The CDR3 sequence is 17 residues long. CDR1 is LNHDA, CDR2 SQIVND, per germline (reference sequence). V lost 1 base and J lost 4, with 16 bases in between. The CDR3 DNA sequence: TGTGCCAGTAGTATAGTCGGGCGGGTTATAATCACCGGGGAGCTGTTTTTT. The encoded protein is CASSIVGRVIITGELFF.

This clonotype came up many times. This chain's CDR3 is CSATPGLGTDTQYF. The DNA for the CDR3 is TGCAGTGCTACCCCGGGACTAGGCACAGATACGCAGTATTTT. The chain is built from TRBV20-1 and TRBJ2-3, with 8 positions matching TRBD2. There are 14 residues in the CDR3. The germline V gene encodes CDR1 DFQATT and CDR2 SNEGSKA (reference sequence). Losses at the gene ends were 4 bases for V and 1 base for J; bases not matched to a gene: 4.

This clonotype was picked up many times. V and J are TRBV19 and TRBJ2-1; TRBD2 aligns across 10 bases. Germline V CDR1 and CDR2: LNHDA, SQIVND (reference sequence). CDR3 size: 14 residues. V gave up 9 bases and J gave up 10 bases; unmatched junction bases: 12. Here the CDR3 reads CASRQVAGGGEQFF. CDR3 DNA: TGTGCCAGCCGTCAGGTAGCGGGAGGCGGGGAGCAGTTCTTC.

The chain combines TRBV7-3 with TRBJ1-1; D may be TRBD1 (5 bases). The CDR3 is made up of 18 amino acids. Germline CDR1 SGHTA, CDR2 FQGTGA. V gave up 1 base and J gave up 4 bases, with 22 bases separating them. This CDR3 is CASSLKYPGSGKATEAFF. The CDR3 DNA follows: TGTGCCAGCAGCTTAAAATATCCAGGTTCAGGGAAGGCCACTGAAGCTTTCTTT.

The chain recombines TRBV7-2 with TRBJ2-7; D perhaps matches TRBD2 (6 bases). CDR1 SGHTA and CDR2 FQGNSA come from the germline V gene. V was trimmed by 5 bases and J by 0 bases, leaving 11 bases between them. The length of the CDR3 is 14 residues. The CDR3 DNA sequence: TGTGCCAGCAGCCCTAGCGTCCTCTCCTACGAGCAGTACTTC. Residues: CASSPSVLSYEQYF.

In its sample, this clonotype was seen a few times. The chain recombines TRBV19 with TRBJ1-1; D is unclear. Between the trimmed V and J ends, which lost 6 bases and 0 bases, there was a span of 8 bases. The CDR3 runs 13 residues. The germline gives CDR1 LNHDA, CDR2 SQIVND (reference sequence). The CDR3 bases are TGTGCCAGTAGCCAGGTTTTGAACACTGAAGCTTTCTTT. This gives the protein CASSQVLNTEAFF. Based on the CDR3 plus reference TRBV19 and TRBJ1-1, the full variable domain is DGGITQSPKYLFRKEGQNVTLSCEQNLNHDAMYWYRQDPGQGLRLIYYSQIVNDFQKGDIAEGYSVSREKKESFPLTVTSAQKNPTAFYLCASSQVLNTEAFFGQGTRLTVV.

This clonotype was counted a few times. The rearrangement joins TRBV29-1 to TRBJ2-7; a possible D gene is TRBD2 (5 bases). Trimming removed 2 bases at V and 1 base at J, with 9 bases between. CDR1 is SQVTM, CDR2 ANQGSEA, per germline. The CDR3 extends over 13 amino acids. CDR3 in DNA: TGCAGCGTTGAACACGGGAAATCCTACGAGCAGTACTTC. Its translation: CSVEHGKSYEQYF.

This clonotype was recorded a few times. The V call is TRBV7-2, the J call TRBJ1-4; D is possibly TRBD1 (6 bases). From germline, CDR1 is SGHTA and CDR2 FQGNSA. The V and J ends lost 6 bases and 8 bases respectively, with 13 bases between them. The CDR3 consists of 13 residues. CDR3 sequence (DNA): TGTGCCAGCAGGGAGGCTGGACAGGAAAAACTGTTTTTT. This gives the protein CASREAGQEKLFF.

This clonotype has just a few counts. The chain recombines TRBV7-2 with TRBJ1-3; D is perhaps TRBD1 (6 bases). The CDR3 runs 16 residues. The V end was cut by 5 bases, the J end by 4 bases, with 18 bases between. Germline-derived CDR1 and CDR2 are SGHTA and FQGNSA. The CDR3 sequence: CASSTRPRGSGNTIYF. CDR3 DNA: TGTGCCAGCAGCACAAGACCCAGGGGCTCAGGAAACACCATATATTTT.

The V and J genes are TRBV30 and TRBJ2-5; TRBD2 matches 7 bases. V was pared by 8 bases and J by 2 bases, with 8 bases of the junction left unmatched. From germline, CDR1 is GTSNPN and CDR2 SVGIG (reference sequence). The CDR3 spans 13 residues. CDR3 amino acids: CAGLLADQETQYF. In DNA, the CDR3 is TGTGCCGGGCTCCTAGCGGATCAAGAGACCCAGTACTTC.

This clonotype was counted between two and nine times. The chain couples TRBV7-8 to TRBJ1-6; D is possibly TRBD1 (6 bases). From germline, CDR1 is SGHVS and CDR2 FQNEAQ. Trimming stripped 2 bases from V and 8 bases from J, with 16 bases between. This CDR3 has 16 residues. The CDR3 spells CASSLFVRGADSPLHF. The CDR3 bases are TGTGCCAGCAGCTTATTTGTTCGGGGGGCTGATTCACCCCTCCACTTT.

This clonotype appeared a few times. V usage is TRBV28 and J usage is TRBJ1-2; TRBD1 might be the D (5 bases). V was clipped by 10 bases and J by 8 bases, with 26 bases between them. Germline V gene lookup returns CDR1 MDHEN and CDR2 SYDVKM. CDR3 length: 15 residues. CDR3: CATTFTGNPDGGYTF. In nucleotides, the CDR3 is TGTGCCACTACCTTCACAGGCAACCCTGATGGCGGCTACACCTTC.

About this clonotype: A read error may be the cause here, since a much bigger clone is one base away. This rearrangement joins TRBV12-3 or TRBV12-4 to TRBJ2-1; TRBD1 is a possible D gene (5 bases). Deletions cut 3 bases from V and 0 bases from J, with 12 bases between. This CDR3 has 16 amino acids. The DNA of the CDR3 is TGTGCCAGCAGTTTGGGGCAGGTGGGCTCCTACAATGAGCAGTTCTTC. It translates to CASSLGQVGSYNEQFF.

Many counts were recorded for this clonotype. The CDR3, as DNA: TGTGCCAGCAGCTCCCGACTAGCACAAGAGACCCAGTACTTC. Its protein product is CASSSRLAQETQYF. This chain uses TRBV7-2 with TRBJ2-5; 7 nucleotides align to TRBD2. This CDR3 is 14 amino acids long. Germline V lookup: CDR1 SGHTA, CDR2 FQGNSA. V gave up 4 bases and J gave up 2 bases; unmatched junction bases: 4.

The chain has TRBV10-3 and TRBJ1-3; D not resolved. Germline CDR1 reads ENHRY; CDR2 reads SYGVKD. This CDR3 has 13 amino acids. The CDR3 loop reads CAFRDPSGNTIYF. The CDR3, as DNA: TGTGCTTTCCGGGATCCCTCTGGAAACACCATATATTTT.

This rearrangement joins TRBV7-9 to TRBJ1-5; D is ambiguous. V was clipped by 1 base and J by 5 bases, with 12 bases between them. This CDR3 has 15 amino acids. Germline values: CDR1 SEHNR, CDR2 FQNEAQ (reference sequence). The CDR3 loop reads CASSLGTVRDQPQHF. The CDR3 DNA follows: TGTGCCAGCAGCTTAGGCACAGTAAGGGATCAGCCCCAGCATTTT. Complete variable domain (other parts from reference TRBV7-9 and TRBJ1-5): DTGVSQNPRHKITKRGQNVTFRCDPISEHNRLYWYRQTLGQGPEFLTYFQNEAQLEKSRLLSDRFSAERPKGSFSTLEIQRTEQGDSAMYLCASSLGTVRDQPQHFGDGTRLSIL.